The 29 T cell receptor beta chains below come from one sample, sequenced in a study of blood T cell repertoires in COVID-19. Some clones are missing from TCRdb's copy, which holds only in-frame ones; the method was immunoSEQ multiplex PCR. Here the sample spans tens of thousands of clones, 85% to 90% being singletons. The sample comprised peripheral blood. Source of these receptors: a woman between 65 and 79 years old with acute or convalescent COVID-19.

This chain connects TRBV6-5 to TRBJ1-2, with no clear D. The CDR3 contains 13 residues. V lost 6 bases to trimming and J lost 2 bases, with 10 bases between them. Germline values: CDR1 MNHEY, CDR2 SVGAGI. DNA for the CDR3: TGTGCCAGCAGCCCCGACAACAACTATGGCTACACCTTC. Residues: CASSPDNNYGYTF.

This clone was found a few times. The rearrangement links TRBV7-9 to TRBJ2-5; D is possibly TRBD1 (7 bases). CDR1 and CDR2 (germline): SEHNR, FQNEAQ (reference sequence). Between the trimmed V and J ends, which lost 5 bases and 5 bases, there was a span of 18 bases. This CDR3 has 15 amino acids. The CDR3 is CASSDRAGSWETQYF. CDR3 DNA: TGTGCCAGCAGCGACAGGGCGGGATCCTGGGAGACCCAGTACTTC.

The chain carries TRBV2 and TRBJ2-2; D is possibly TRBD2 (5 bases). Trimming cost V 5 bases and J 2 bases, with 9 bases left between them. CDR1 and CDR2 (germline): SNHLY, FYNNEI. This CDR3 region has 14 residues. DNA for the CDR3: TGTGCCAGCAGTCGACTATCCAACACCGGGGAGCTGTTTTTT. Translation: CASSRLSNTGELFF.

The chain links TRBV15 to TRBJ1-5, with TRBD1 matching over 9 bases. The CDR3 consists of 13 residues. V was clipped by 10 bases and J by 9 bases; unmatched bases: 10. The V gene's germline CDR1 is LNHNV and CDR2 YYDKDF (reference sequence). The CDR3 reads CARGQGPSGPQHF. In nucleotides, the CDR3 is TGTGCCAGGGGACAGGGACCTTCGGGGCCCCAGCATTTT.

This clone was counted a few times. Here the CDR3 reads CASSVQGNTEAFF. CDR3 DNA sequence: TGTGCCAGCAGCGTTCAGGGGAACACTGAAGCTTTCTTT. The rearrangement uses TRBV9 and TRBJ1-1, with a tentative D call TRBD1 (5 bases). Germline assignment: CDR1 SGDLS and CDR2 YYNGEE. Between the trimmed V and J ends, which lost 2 bases and 1 base, there was a span of 6 bases. This CDR3 has 13 residues.

As to this clone: Germline and junction disagree at one end, which may indicate a read error. This rearrangement joins TRBV2 to TRBJ2-5; 9 bases agree with TRBD2. Germline CDR1 and CDR2: SNHLY and FYNNEI. The CDR3 extends over 16 amino acids. In nucleotides, the CDR3 is TGTGCCAGCAGTGAAGGTGGCGGGAGGGCCCAAAAGACCCAGTACTTC. Protein: CASSEGGGRAQKTQYF.

This clone has only one observation. The chain uses TRBV4-3 and TRBJ2-1, with 14 bases identical to TRBD2. Germline loops: CDR1 LGHNA, CDR2 YSLEER. The CDR3 extends over 17 amino acids. V dropped 4 bases and J dropped 6; count of bases not matched to a gene: 8. In nucleotides, the CDR3 is TGCGCCAGCAGCCTAGGACTAGCGGGAGGAGGGGGCAATGAGCAGTTCTTC. Translated: CASSLGLAGGGGNEQFF.

This clone was seen only a few times. The chain is built from TRBV28 and TRBJ1-5, with 8 bases lining up with TRBD1. Trimming at V came to 4 bases and at J to 2 bases, leaving 7 bases not matched to a gene. This CDR3 contains 16 residues. Germline V gene sequence: CDR1 MDHEN, CDR2 SYDVKM. CDR3 nucleotides: TGTGCCAGCAGTTCTCCTGGACAGGGAGGCAATCAGCCCCAGCATTTT. Its protein product is CASSSPGQGGNQPQHF.

The chain couples TRBV6-6 to TRBJ1-1; perhaps TRBD1 as D (6 bases). V lost 6 bases to trimming and J lost 1 base, with 9 bases between them. This CDR3 contains 13 residues. CDR1 is MNHNY, CDR2 SVGAGI, per germline (reference sequence). CDR3 amino acids: CASSLQGNTEAFF. DNA for the CDR3: TGTGCCAGCAGCCTACAGGGGAACACTGAAGCTTTCTTT.

The count of this clone is one. V gene TRBV25-1 combines with J gene TRBJ2-4; perhaps TRBD2 as D (6 bases). With 7 bases removed from V and 8 bases from J, the gap between germline ends came to 18 bases. CDR3 length: 14 residues. The germline gives CDR1 MGHDK, CDR2 SYGVNS. CDR3 sequence (DNA): TGTGCCAGCAACGGGAGTCCCGGGTCAGACATTCAGTACTTC. It translates to CASNGSPGSDIQYF.

V usage is TRBV21-1 and J usage is TRBJ2-7; the table gives TRBD1 as D, unverified against the DNA. TRBV21-1 is a pseudogene locus. The CDR3 loop spans 13 amino acids. Written as DNA, the CDR3 is TGTGCCAGCAGAAGGGTGCCAGGGGACGAGCAGTACGTC. Residues: CASRRVPGDEQYV.

This clone was seen only once. The V and J genes are TRBV9 and TRBJ1-2; 7 bases align to TRBD1. CDR1 is SGDLS, CDR2 YYNGEE, per germline. V was clipped by 4 bases and J by 1 base; unmatched bases: 4. CDR3 length equals 14 residues. As DNA, the CDR3 is TGTGCCAGCAGCCCGCCAGGGGGTAACTATGGCTACACCTTC. Protein: CASSPPGGNYGYTF.

This clone was seen a handful of times. This chain uses TRBV15 with TRBJ1-1, with 11 bases fitting TRBD1. Germline CDR1 and CDR2: LNHNV and YYDKDF (reference sequence). V lost 1 base, J lost 11 bases, and 9 bases stayed unmatched. The CDR3 is 15 amino acids. CDR3 nucleotide sequence: TGTGCCACCAGCAGAGGCACCGGACAGGGGGCCCGTGCTTTCTTT. It translates to CATSRGTGQGARAFF.

The chain is built from TRBV28 and TRBJ1-2, with a weak D call TRBD1 (6 bases). The CDR3 loop spans 16 amino acids. Per germline, CDR1 MDHEN and CDR2 SYDVKM. V was pared by 7 bases and J by 2 bases, with 20 bases between. CDR3 in amino acids: CASTGPSYQGNYGYTF. In nucleotides, the CDR3 is TGTGCCAGCACCGGGCCAAGCTATCAGGGGAACTATGGCTACACCTTC.

The CDR3, as DNA: TGTGCCAGCAGTCGACAGGGTGACGAGTCACCCCTCCACTTT. Protein: CASSRQGDESPLHF. V gene TRBV6-5 combines with J gene TRBJ1-6; 7 nucleotides align to TRBD1. Germline V lookup: CDR1 MNHEY, CDR2 SVGAGI. This CDR3 comprises 14 residues. The junction had 8 bases not matched to a gene; V was cut back by 5 bases and J by 10 bases.

The genes are TRBV4-1 and TRBJ2-1; tentatively, D is TRBD1 (5 bases). This CDR3 has 19 residues. CDR1 is MGHRA, CDR2 YSYEKL, per germline. V lost 0 bases, J lost 5 bases, and 23 bases lay in between. The CDR3 sequence is CASSQETRSLAGIDNEQFF. In DNA, the CDR3 is TGCGCCAGCAGCCAAGAAACCCGAAGCTTGGCAGGGATAGACAATGAGCAGTTCTTC.

The rearrangement links TRBV6-2 or TRBV6-3 to TRBJ2-1, with 8 bases that match TRBD2. CDR1 is MNHEY, CDR2 SVGEGT, per germline. V gave up 9 bases and J gave up 2 bases; unmatched junction bases: 15. The CDR3 sequence is 17 residues long. Written as DNA, the CDR3 is TGTGCCAGGAGCGGGATTCGGGAGGGGACAACCTACAATGAGCAGTTCTTC. Protein sequence: CARSGIREGTTYNEQFF.

The chain is built from TRBV5-4 and TRBJ1-1, with D possibly matching TRBD1 (5 bases). Trimming cost V 7 bases and J 1 base, with 14 bases left between them. Germline CDR1 reads SGHNT; CDR2 reads YYREEE (reference sequence). The CDR3 contains 14 residues. The DNA for the CDR3 is TGTGCCAGCGGAGCGTTCAGGGAGAACACTGAAGCTTTCTTT. It translates to CASGAFRENTEAFF.

This rearrangement joins TRBV2 to TRBJ2-5; 13 bases match TRBD2. CDR3 length: 15 residues. The trim removed 6 bases at V and 5 bases at J, leaving 6 bases unmatched. The V gene's germline CDR1 is SNHLY and CDR2 FYNNEI. The CDR3 protein is CASSRTSGSLETQYF. CDR3 DNA: TGTGCCAGCAGCAGGACTAGCGGGAGTTTGGAGACCCAGTACTTC.

This sequence joins TRBV27 and TRBJ1-2, with TRBD1 identical over 11 bases. With V trimmed by 5 bases and J by 3 bases, 17 bases remained unmatched. CDR3 length: 19 amino acids. From germline, CDR1 is MNHEY and CDR2 SMNVEV (reference sequence). This chain's CDR3 is CASSGAQTGTGGLYYGYTF. For the CDR3, the DNA is TGTGCCAGCAGTGGCGCCCAGACCGGGACAGGGGGTTTGTACTATGGCTACACCTTC.

V usage is TRBV6-4 and J usage is TRBJ2-2, with D possibly matching TRBD2 (6 bases). This CDR3 is 14 amino acids long. Germline V gives CDR1 MRHNA, CDR2 SNTAGT. V gave up 1 base and J gave up 7 bases, with 10 bases separating them. CDR3 protein: CASSDWRDGGELFF. The DNA for the CDR3 is TGTGCCAGCAGTGACTGGAGGGACGGCGGGGAGCTGTTTTTT.

This rearrangement joins TRBV19 to TRBJ1-2; TRBD1 agrees at 7 bases. Germline V gene data show CDR1 as LNHDA and CDR2 as SQIVND (reference sequence). V lost 5 bases, J lost 3 bases, and 12 bases stayed unmatched. The CDR3 extends over 16 amino acids. CDR3 nucleotides: TGTGCCAGTAGTCAACCCCCGGACAGGCCCTACTATGGCTACACCTTC. Translating it yields CASSQPPDRPYYGYTF.

This clone was detected once. The chain carries TRBV11-2 and TRBJ2-1, with D uncertain. V gave up 0 bases and J gave up 9 bases, with 15 bases separating them. Germline V gives CDR1 SGHAT, CDR2 FQNNGV. The CDR3 is 15 amino acids. CDR3 sequence (DNA): TGTGCCAGCAGCTTAGATAGCAACCTCATAGTTGAGCAGTTCTTC. It codes for CASSLDSNLIVEQFF.

The J gene is TRBJ1-6, the V gene TRBV7-2, with D maybe TRBD1 (6 bases). The CDR3 contains 15 residues. The V gene's germline CDR1 is SGHTA and CDR2 FQGNSA. V was shortened by 8 bases and J by 9 bases, with 20 bases between the two germline ends. CDR3 nucleotides: TGTGCCAGCTCCGAGGACAGCCCGCTCGCTTCACCCCTCCACTTT. It codes for CASSEDSPLASPLHF. The full variable domain, with the rest looked up from reference TRBV7-2 and TRBJ1-6, is GAGVSQSPSNKVTEKGKDVELRCDPISGHTALYWYRQSLGQGLEFLIYFQGNSAPDKSGLPSDRFSAERTGGSVSTLTIQRTQQEDSAVYLCASSEDSPLASPLHFGNGTRLTVT.

The genes are TRBV5-5 and TRBJ2-4, with a tentative D call TRBD1 (6 bases). V was clipped by 4 bases and J by 5 bases, with 19 bases between them. The CDR3 covers 16 residues. The germline V gene has CDR1 SGHKS and CDR2 YYEKEE (reference sequence). Here the CDR3 reads CASSVATGVGQNIQYF. The DNA of the CDR3 is TGTGCCAGCAGCGTGGCGACAGGTGTCGGGCAAAACATTCAGTACTTC.

V usage is TRBV6-1 and J usage is TRBJ1-5; 9 nucleotides agree with TRBD1. Germline-derived CDR1 and CDR2 are MNHNS and SASEGT. The CDR3 extends over 15 amino acids. J was trimmed by 4 bases and V by 1 base; bases with no gene match: 2. For the CDR3, the DNA is TGTGCCAGCAGTGAAGGGGGACAGGGAAATCAGCCCCAGCATTTT. Protein sequence: CASSEGGQGNQPQHF.

The chain couples TRBV6-1 to TRBJ2-5, with 7 bases identical to TRBD1. The CDR3 covers 14 residues. The germline V gene encodes CDR1 MNHNS and CDR2 SASEGT. Losses at the gene ends were 1 base for V and 4 bases for J; bases not matched to a gene: 3. The CDR3, as DNA: TGTGCCAGCAGTGAAGGGAACAGGGGAGAGACCCAGTACTTC. Amino acid sequence: CASSEGNRGETQYF.

The genes are TRBV18 and TRBJ1-2; D uncertain. Trimming left V 3 bases short and J 4 bases short, with 9 bases between. The germline CDR1 and CDR2 sequences are KGHSH and LQKENI. This CDR3 is built from 13 residues. CDR3 loop: CASSPSSVYGYTF. The CDR3 DNA reads TGTGCCAGCTCACCTTCATCGGTCTATGGCTACACCTTC.

This clone was counted between two and nine times. V is TRBV18 and J is TRBJ1-1, with 7 nucleotides matching TRBD1. Germline CDR1 KGHSH, CDR2 LQKENI. Trimming took 2 bases from V and 4 from J; bases not matched to a gene: 10. The CDR3 is 16 residues long. CDR3 sequence: CASSPYRGEVGTEAFF. Written as DNA, the CDR3 is TGTGCCAGCTCACCATACAGGGGAGAGGTGGGCACTGAAGCTTTCTTT.